This T cell receptor beta chain was sequenced for a study of blood T cell repertoires in COVID-19. About the study: Both acute and convalescent COVID-19 samples were obtained from the United States, Italy and Spain. T cells, B-cell-depleted T cells, or PBMCs provided the cDNA or gDNA that served as material.

Original processing notes: It was from reference gene primer amplification that nucleated cell counts were estimated. Only in-frame clones appear in the TCRdb table, and some are missing; sequencing was by immunoSEQ multiplex PCR. V, J and clone size derive from that table, while D and trimming were established from the DNA sequence. The sample records around 43,000 clones, 70% to 90% being singletons. This clone occurred a few times. The V gene end was trimmed by 4 bases and the J gene end by 3 bases; junction bases not matched to a gene: 6. The CDR3 has 14 amino acids. Germline V gene lookup returns CDR1 MDHEN and CDR2 SYDVKM.

Sample: peripheral blood. The source of this sequence is a woman aged 80 or over with acute or convalescent COVID-19. The rearrangement uses TRBV28 and TRBJ2-7; 7 bases line up with TRBD1. CDR3 in DNA: TGTGCCAGCAGTTCCGGGACAGCGCTCTACGAGCAGTACTTC. Amino acids: CASSSGTALYEQYF.